This T cell receptor beta chain was recorded in a study of shared clonotypes between healthy human individuals. As defined, naive CD8 cells were CD45RO-negative and positively selected for CCR7, with terminally differentiated effector memory CD45RA+ cells excluded. Clones were sequenced by immunoSEQ multiplex PCR, and TCRdb holds only the in-frame ones, with some missing. This table has about 600,000 clones, 98% appearing once. The V end lost 3 bases, the J end lost 6 bases, and 5 bases lay between the germline ends. CDR3 length equals 12 residues. Per germline, CDR1 MDHEN and CDR2 SYDVKM. The chain joins TRBV28 to TRBJ2-2; unclear D gene. The sample was naive CD8+ T cells sorted from blood. This receptor was identified in a man aged 30-40 years in good health. The CDR3 nucleotides are TGTGCCAGCAGTTTGCCAGCCGGGGAGCTGTTTTTT. As protein: CASSLPAGELFF.